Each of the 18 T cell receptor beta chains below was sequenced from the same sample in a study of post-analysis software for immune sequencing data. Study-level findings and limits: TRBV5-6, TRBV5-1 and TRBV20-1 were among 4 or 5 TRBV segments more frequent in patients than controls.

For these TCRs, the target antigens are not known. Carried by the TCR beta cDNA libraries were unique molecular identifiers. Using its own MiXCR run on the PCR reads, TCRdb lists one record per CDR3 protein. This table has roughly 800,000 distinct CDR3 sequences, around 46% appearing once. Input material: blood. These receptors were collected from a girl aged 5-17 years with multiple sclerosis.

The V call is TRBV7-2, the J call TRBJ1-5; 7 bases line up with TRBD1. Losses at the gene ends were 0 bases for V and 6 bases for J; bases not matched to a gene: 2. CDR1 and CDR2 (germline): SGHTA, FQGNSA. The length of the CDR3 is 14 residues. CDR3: CASSLATGTQPQHF. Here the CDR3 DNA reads TGTGCCAGCAGCTTAGCGACAGGGACTCAGCCCCAGCATTTT.

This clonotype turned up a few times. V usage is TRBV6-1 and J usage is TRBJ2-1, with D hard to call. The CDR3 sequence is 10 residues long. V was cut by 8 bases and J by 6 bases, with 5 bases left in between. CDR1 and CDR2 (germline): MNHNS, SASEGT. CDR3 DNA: TGTGCCAGCTGGGGCAATGAGCAGTTCTTC. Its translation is CASWGNEQFF.

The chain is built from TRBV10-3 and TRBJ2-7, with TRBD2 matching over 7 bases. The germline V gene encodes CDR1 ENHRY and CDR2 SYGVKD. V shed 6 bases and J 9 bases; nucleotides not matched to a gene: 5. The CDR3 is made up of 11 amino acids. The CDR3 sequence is CAISAGLGQYF. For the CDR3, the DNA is TGTGCCATCAGCGCCGGACTAGGGCAGTACTTC.

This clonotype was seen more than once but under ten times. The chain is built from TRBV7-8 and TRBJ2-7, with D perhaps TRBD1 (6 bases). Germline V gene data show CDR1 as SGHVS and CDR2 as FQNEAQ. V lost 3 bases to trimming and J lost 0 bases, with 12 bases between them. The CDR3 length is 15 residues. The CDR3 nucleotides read TGTGCCAGCAGCTTTGGGCAGGGGTTCTCCTACGAGCAGTACTTC. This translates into CASSFGQGFSYEQYF.

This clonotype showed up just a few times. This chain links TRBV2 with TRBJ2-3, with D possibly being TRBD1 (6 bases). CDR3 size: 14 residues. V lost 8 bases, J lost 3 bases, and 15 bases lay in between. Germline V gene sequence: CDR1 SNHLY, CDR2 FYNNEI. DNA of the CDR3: TGTGCCAGCGGCCGGGACATAAGAACAGATACGCAGTATTTT. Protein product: CASGRDIRTDTQYF.

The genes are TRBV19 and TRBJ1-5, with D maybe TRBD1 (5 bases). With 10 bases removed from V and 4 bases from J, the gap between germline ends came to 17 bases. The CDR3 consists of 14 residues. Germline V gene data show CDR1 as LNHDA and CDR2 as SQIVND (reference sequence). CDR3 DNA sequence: TGTGCCACCCGCCTCGGGGCAGGAAATCAGCCCCAGCATTTT. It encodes CATRLGAGNQPQHF.

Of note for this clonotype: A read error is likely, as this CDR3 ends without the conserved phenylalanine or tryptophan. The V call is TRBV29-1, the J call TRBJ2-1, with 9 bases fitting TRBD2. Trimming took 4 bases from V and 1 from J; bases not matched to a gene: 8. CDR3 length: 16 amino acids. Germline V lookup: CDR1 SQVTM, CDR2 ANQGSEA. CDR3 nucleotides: TGCAGCGTTGTCCTAGCGGGAATAAGGTCCTACAATGAGCAGTTCTGC. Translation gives CSVVLAGIRSYNEQFC.

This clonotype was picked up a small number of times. The CDR3 sequence: CATSPPGMALTDTQYF. Written as DNA, the CDR3 is TGTGCCACCAGCCCTCCGGGAATGGCCCTCACAGATACGCAGTATTTT. This sequence joins TRBV15 and TRBJ2-3; TRBD2 is a possible D gene (5 bases). The V end lost 5 bases, the J end lost 2 bases, and 17 bases lay between the germline ends. Germline loops: CDR1 LNHNV, CDR2 YYDKDF (reference sequence). The CDR3 consists of 16 residues.

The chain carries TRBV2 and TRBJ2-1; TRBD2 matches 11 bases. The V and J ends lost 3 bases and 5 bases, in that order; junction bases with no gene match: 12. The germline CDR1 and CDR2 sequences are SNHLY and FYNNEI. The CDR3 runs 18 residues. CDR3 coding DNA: TGTGCCAGCAGTGACCGCAACTTTGCTAGCGGGAGGAACAATGAGCAGTTCTTC. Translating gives CASSDRNFASGRNNEQFF.

This chain's CDR3 is CASSLKSPRTGTIDEQFF. Written as DNA, the CDR3 is TGTGCCAGCAGCTTAAAATCACCAAGAACCGGAACTATAGATGAGCAGTTCTTC. This chain links TRBV7-3 with TRBJ2-1; D gene ambiguous. Trimming took 1 base from V and 8 from J, leaving 24 bases between them. The CDR3 is 18 amino acids. The germline gives CDR1 SGHTA, CDR2 FQGTGA. Based on the CDR3 plus reference TRBV7-3 and TRBJ2-1, the full variable domain is GAGVSQTPSNKVTEKGKYVELRCDPISGHTALYWYRQSLGQGPEFLIYFQGTGAADDSGLPNDRFFAVRPEGSVSTLKIQRTERGDSAVYLCASSLKSPRTGTIDEQFFGPGTRLTVL.

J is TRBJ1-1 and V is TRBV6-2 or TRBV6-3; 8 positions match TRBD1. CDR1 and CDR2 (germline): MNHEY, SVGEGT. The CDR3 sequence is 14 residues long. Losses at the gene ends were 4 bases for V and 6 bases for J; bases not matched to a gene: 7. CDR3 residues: CASSFTGGSSEAFF. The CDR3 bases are TGTGCCAGCAGTTTCACAGGGGGTTCTTCTGAAGCTTTCTTT.

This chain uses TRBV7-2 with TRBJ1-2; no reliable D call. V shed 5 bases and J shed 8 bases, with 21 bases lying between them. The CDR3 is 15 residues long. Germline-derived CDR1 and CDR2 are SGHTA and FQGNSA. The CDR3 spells CASSGTPPGPGGYTF. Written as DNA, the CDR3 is TGTGCCAGCAGCGGCACTCCCCCGGGCCCTGGGGGCTACACCTTC.

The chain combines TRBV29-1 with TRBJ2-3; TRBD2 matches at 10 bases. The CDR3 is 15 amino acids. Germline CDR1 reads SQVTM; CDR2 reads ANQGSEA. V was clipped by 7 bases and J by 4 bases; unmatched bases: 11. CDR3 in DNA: TGCAGCGGGACCCCTAGCGGGAGTACCTCAGATACGCAGTATTTT. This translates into CSGTPSGSTSDTQYF.

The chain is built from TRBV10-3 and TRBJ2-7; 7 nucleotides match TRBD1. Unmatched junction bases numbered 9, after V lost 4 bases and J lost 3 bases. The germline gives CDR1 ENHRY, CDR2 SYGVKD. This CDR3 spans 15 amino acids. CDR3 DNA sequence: TGTGCCATCAGTGCCAAACTGCAGGGGGTCTACGAGCAGTACTTC. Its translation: CAISAKLQGVYEQYF.

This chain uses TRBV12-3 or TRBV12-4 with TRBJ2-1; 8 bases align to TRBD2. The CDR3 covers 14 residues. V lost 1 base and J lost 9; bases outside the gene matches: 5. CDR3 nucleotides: TGTGCCAGCAGTTTAGGGGCTAGCGGGTCTGAGCAGTTCTTC. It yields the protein CASSLGASGSEQFF.

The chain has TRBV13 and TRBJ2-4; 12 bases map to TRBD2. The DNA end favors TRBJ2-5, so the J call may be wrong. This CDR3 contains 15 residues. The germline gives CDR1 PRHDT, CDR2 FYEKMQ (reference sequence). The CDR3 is CASSLTSGRFETQYF. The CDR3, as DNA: TGTGCCAGCAGCCTGACTAGCGGGAGATTTGAGACCCAGTACTTC.

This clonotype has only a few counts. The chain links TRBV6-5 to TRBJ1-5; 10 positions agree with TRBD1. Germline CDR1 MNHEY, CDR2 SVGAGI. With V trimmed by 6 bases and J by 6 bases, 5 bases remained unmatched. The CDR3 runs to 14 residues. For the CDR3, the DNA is TGTGCCAGCAGGTCCGGGACAGGGGTTCAGCCCCAGCATTTT. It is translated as CASRSGTGVQPQHF.

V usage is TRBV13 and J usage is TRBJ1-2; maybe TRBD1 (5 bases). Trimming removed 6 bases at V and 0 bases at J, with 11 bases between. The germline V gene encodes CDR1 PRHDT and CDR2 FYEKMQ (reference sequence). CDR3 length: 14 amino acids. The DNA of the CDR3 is TGTGCCAGCAGTTCCGACAGTTCTAACTATGGCTACACCTTC. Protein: CASSSDSSNYGYTF. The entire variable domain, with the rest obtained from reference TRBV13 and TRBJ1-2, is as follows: AAGVIQSPRHLIKEKRETATLKCYPIPRHDTVYWYQQGPGQDPQFLISFYEKMQSDKGSIPDRFSAQQFSDYHSELNMSSLELGDSALYFCASSSDSSNYGYTFGSGTRLTVV.